Below are 5 T cell receptor beta chains sequenced from a single sample in a study of post-analysis software for immune sequencing data. Study-level findings and limits: With TRBV5-6, TRBV5-1 and TRBV20-1 included, about 5 TRBV segments were more frequent in patients than in controls.

TCR beta cDNA libraries had unique molecular identifiers. One entry per CDR3 protein, called by TCRdb with MiXCR from the PCR reads. The table includes roughly 730,000 distinct CDR3 sequences, roughly 30% detected once. These receptors lack a known antigen. The sample consisted of blood. These receptor sequences come from a girl aged 10-17 years with multiple sclerosis.

The table lists this clonotype with a few counts. This chain connects TRBV5-1 to TRBJ2-3; a weak D match, TRBD2 (6 bases). Per germline, CDR1 SGHRS and CDR2 YFSETQ. Between the trimmed V and J ends, which lost 4 bases and 4 bases, there was a span of 10 bases. The CDR3 length is 13 residues. DNA of the CDR3: TGCGCCAGCAGCCGGGAGCGTGCAGATACGCAGTATTTT. This sequence encodes CASSRERADTQYF. Variable domain in full (rest from reference TRBV5-1 and TRBJ2-3): KAGVTQTPRYLIKTRGQQVTLSCSPISGHRSVSWYQQTPGQGLQFLFEYFSETQRNKGNFPGRFSGRQFSNSRSEMNVSTLELGDSALYLCASSRERADTQYFGPGTRLTVL.

This clonotype was observed a handful of times. V is TRBV7-9 and J is TRBJ2-5, with D possibly TRBD2 on 6 matching bases. The CDR3 has 14 amino acids. V lost 5 bases, J lost 5 bases, and 15 bases lay in between. Germline CDR1 reads SEHNR; CDR2 reads FQNEAQ (reference sequence). CDR3 DNA: TGTGCCAGCAGCGAGAGGAGGGGCTCGGAGACCCAGTACTTC. Protein: CASSERRGSETQYF.

The chain recombines TRBV7-2 with TRBJ2-5; 7 nucleotides line up with TRBD1. The ends lost 2 bases at V and 5 bases at J; junction bases unmatched: 17. Germline V gives CDR1 SGHTA, CDR2 FQGNSA. The CDR3 sequence is 18 residues long. For the CDR3, the DNA is TGTGCCAGCAGCTTAAGGGGGTGGGGTGACAGGGTTGGGGAGACCCAGTACTTC. Amino acid sequence: CASSLRGWGDRVGETQYF.

This clonotype showed up just a few times. The chain employs TRBV2 and TRBJ2-3, with 9 bases aligning to TRBD2. The ends lost 0 bases at V and 2 bases at J; junction bases unmatched: 9. CDR1 and CDR2 (germline): SNHLY, FYNNEI. This CDR3 comprises 18 residues. CDR3 residues: CASSEARLAGSVTDTQYF. CDR3 bases: TGTGCCAGCAGTGAAGCGCGGCTAGCGGGGTCTGTCACAGATACGCAGTATTTT.

This rearrangement joins TRBV6-2 or TRBV6-3 to TRBJ2-1, with 8 bases fitting TRBD2. V was pared by 6 bases and J by 8 bases, with 15 bases of the junction left unmatched. CDR3 length: 16 residues. Looked up from germline, CDR1 is MNHEY and CDR2 is SVGEGT. The CDR3 bases are TGTGCCAGCAGAACCGTAGCGGGGCCCCCCCCCTATGAGCAGTTCTTC. Its translation is CASRTVAGPPPYEQFF.